The 24 T cell receptor beta chains presented below share a single source sample, sequenced in a study (dated by TCRdb to 2016 to 2017). Library preparation was by RT-PCR. The instrument given in TCRdb is Illumina MiSeq. In-frame beta chains were kept once TCRdb had trimmed the public reads at Q25 with fastp and called clones with MiXCR. CDR3 protein duplicates are merged, each entry listing the most common genes and DNA. This sample is represented by about 680,000 distinct CDR3 sequences; 12% to 15% of them were singletons. The ten most abundant clones make up roughly 3.9% of the sample. Sequencing was carried out using memory CD4+ T cells from blood. The source of these receptors is a female donor in good health, serving as a healthy control.

This clonotype has a handful of counts. The chain recombines TRBV6-4 with TRBJ2-3; perhaps TRBD1 as D (6 bases). Trimming pared 8 bases from V and 0 bases from J, leaving 15 bases between. The CDR3 runs 15 residues. Germline CDR1 is MRHNA and CDR2 is SNTAGT. The CDR3 loop is CASSPQGTSTDTQYF. CDR3 sequence (DNA): TGTGCCAGCTCTCCTCAGGGGACAAGCACAGATACGCAGTATTTT.

At least ten counts were recorded for this clonotype. For the CDR3, the DNA is TGCAGCGTTTCTAGCGGGGACGATACGCAGTATTTT. Its protein product is CSVSSGDDTQYF. J is TRBJ2-3 and V is TRBV29-1; 9 nucleotides match TRBD2. The CDR3 has 12 amino acids. V lost 5 bases to trimming and J lost 6 bases; unmatched junction nucleotides: 3. Germline V gene lookup returns CDR1 SQVTM and CDR2 ANQGSEA.

In this sample, this clonotype turned up a few times. J is TRBJ2-7 and V is TRBV20-1; D may be TRBD1 or TRBD2 (6 bases each). This CDR3 region has 10 residues. CDR1 DFQATT and CDR2 SNEGSKA come from the germline V gene (reference sequence). The DNA of the CDR3 is TGCGTCCTCGAGGGGGGCGAGCAGTACTTC. Amino acid sequence: CVLEGGEQYF.

The sample holds many counts of this clonotype. CDR3 in DNA: TGCGCCAGCAGCTTGGAACTAGCGGATAACAATGAGCAGTTCTTC. Its translation is CASSLELADNNEQFF. The V call is TRBV5-1, the J call TRBJ2-1; 8 nucleotides match TRBD2. The V and J ends lost 0 bases and 5 bases, in that order; junction bases with no gene match: 4. Looked up from germline, CDR1 is SGHRS and CDR2 is YFSETQ. This CDR3 is built from 15 residues.

This clonotype was found many times. The chain combines TRBV6-5 with TRBJ1-1; D unclear. The germline V gene has CDR1 MNHEY and CDR2 SVGAGI. V lost 3 bases and J lost 2, with 10 bases in between. The CDR3 has 14 residues. CDR3 in DNA: TGTGCCAGCAGTTATGGCGACTCAAACACTGAAGCTTTCTTT. Translation: CASSYGDSNTEAFF.

This clonotype was counted between two and nine times. The CDR3 DNA reads as TGCGCCAGCAGCCATGAAGGGGTACCTAATTCACCCCTCCACTTT. Amino acid sequence: CASSHEGVPNSPLHF. This chain joins TRBV4-3 and TRBJ1-6, with D possibly being TRBD1 (5 bases). Germline V gene sequence: CDR1 LGHNA, CDR2 YSLEER. The V end was cut by 3 bases, the J end by 6 bases, with 12 bases between. The CDR3 runs to 15 residues.

Concerning this clonotype itself: With a much larger clone just one base away, this may be a read error. The chain carries TRBV5-1 and TRBJ2-2; D remains ambiguous. This CDR3 comprises 16 residues. Germline CDR1 is SGHRS and CDR2 is YFSETQ. The V end was cut by 6 bases, the J end by 0 bases, with 15 bases between. The CDR3 protein is CASTGSGDPNTGELFF. For the CDR3, the DNA is TGCGCCAGCACTGGTTCGGGCGACCCGAACACCGGGGAGCTGTTTTTT. The entire variable domain, with the rest obtained from reference TRBV5-1 and TRBJ2-2, is as follows: KAGVTQTPRYLIKTRGQQVTLSCSPISGHRSVSWYQQTPGQGLQFLFEYFSETQRNKGNFPGRFSGRQFSNSRSEMNVSTLELGDSALYLCASTGSGDPNTGELFFGEGSRLTVL.

The chain combines TRBV4-1 with TRBJ1-2; D call uncertain. CDR3 length: 13 amino acids. Germline V gives CDR1 MGHRA, CDR2 YSYEKL. V was cut by 1 base and J by 7 bases, with 10 bases left in between. Here the CDR3 reads CASSQAGFIGYTF. The CDR3 nucleotides are TGCGCCAGCAGCCAAGCCGGGTTCATTGGCTACACCTTC.

This clonotype appeared a few times. The genes are TRBV6-6 and TRBJ1-2, with TRBD1 matching over 10 bases. The CDR3 loop spans 13 amino acids. Looked up from germline, CDR1 is MNHNY and CDR2 is SVGAGI (reference sequence). Trimming at V came to 6 bases and at J to 6 bases, leaving 4 bases not matched to a gene. The CDR3 sequence: CASSKGTGDGYTF. The CDR3 DNA reads as TGTGCCAGCAGCAAAGGGACAGGGGATGGCTACACCTTC.

This clonotype has ten or more counts. The chain has TRBV7-9 and TRBJ2-1, with 14 bases identical to TRBD2. Germline values: CDR1 SEHNR, CDR2 FQNEAQ (reference sequence). The trim removed 6 bases at V and 9 bases at J, leaving 10 bases unmatched. The CDR3 has 16 amino acids. In DNA form, the CDR3 reads TGTGCCAGCAGATCCGGGACTAGCGGGAGACATGGTGAGCAGTTCTTC. This encodes CASRSGTSGRHGEQFF. The complete variable domain, with remaining parts taken from reference TRBV7-9 and TRBJ2-1, reads DTGVSQNPRHKITKRGQNVTFRCDPISEHNRLYWYRQTLGQGPEFLTYFQNEAQLEKSRLLSDRFSAERPKGSFSTLEIQRTEQGDSAMYLCASRSGTSGRHGEQFFGPGTRLTVL.

The sample holds a few counts of this clonotype. The chain recombines TRBV7-6 with TRBJ2-1; possibly TRBD2 for D (5 bases). Trimming stripped 2 bases from V and 0 bases from J, with 11 bases between. The CDR3 has 16 amino acids. The germline V gene has CDR1 SGHVS and CDR2 FNYEAQ. The CDR3 nucleotides read TGTGCCAGCAGCTTAATCGTGCGGGCCTCCTACAATGAGCAGTTCTTC. The encoded protein is CASSLIVRASYNEQFF.

In its sample, this clonotype was seen many times. An end of the junction does not agree with germline; a read error may underlie this. The chain is built from TRBV6-6 and TRBJ1-1, with no clear D. The CDR3 loop spans 13 amino acids. Germline lookup yields CDR1 MNHNY and CDR2 SVGAGI (reference sequence). The CDR3 spells CASSTDMNTEAFF. CDR3 coding DNA: TGCGCCAGCTCGACCGATATGAACACTGAAGCTTTCTTT.

This clonotype was seen repeatedly, ten times or more. This chain connects TRBV20-1 to TRBJ2-5; TRBD2 agrees at 12 bases. The CDR3 covers 17 residues. CDR1 is DFQATT, CDR2 SNEGSKA, per germline (reference sequence). The trim removed 1 base at V and 7 bases at J, leaving 13 bases unmatched. The CDR3 loop reads CSARVRLAGGPIGTQYF. DNA for the CDR3: TGCAGTGCTAGAGTTAGGCTAGCGGGAGGGCCTATCGGGACCCAGTACTTC.

This clonotype appeared a few times. The chain has TRBV20-1 and TRBJ2-3, with D possibly being TRBD2 (7 bases). This CDR3 has 16 residues. Per the germline V gene, CDR1 is DFQATT and CDR2 is SNEGSKA (reference sequence). The V end lost 1 base, the J end lost 4 bases, and 18 bases lay between the germline ends. Here the CDR3 DNA reads TGCAGTGCTAGAGGATGGGGGGGCGTTCCTCCAGATACGCAGTATTTT. The encoded protein is CSARGWGGVPPDTQYF.

This clonotype was counted ten times or more. The chain links TRBV6-5 to TRBJ2-2; D is undetermined. Looked up from germline, CDR1 is MNHEY and CDR2 is SVGAGI. V lost 1 base, J lost 0 bases, and 6 bases lay in between. The CDR3 is 15 residues long. CDR3 nucleotide sequence: TGTGCCAGCAGTTACTACCGTTCGAACACCGGGGAGCTGTTTTTT. It yields the protein CASSYYRSNTGELFF.

The sample holds many counts of this clonotype. The chain links TRBV9 to TRBJ1-2; D not certain. The length of the CDR3 is 17 residues. V shed 4 bases and J shed 0 bases, with 19 bases lying between them. The germline CDR1 and CDR2 sequences are SGDLS and YYNGEE. CDR3 sequence (DNA): TGTGCCAGCAGCTACGGAGGGTACCGGGGTACTAACTATGGCTACACCTTC. Amino acid sequence: CASSYGGYRGTNYGYTF.

A few counts support this clonotype. The rearrangement links TRBV28 to TRBJ2-5; tentative D call: TRBD2 (7 bases). The CDR3 runs 15 residues. Trimming stripped 6 bases from V and 7 bases from J, with 21 bases between. Germline loops: CDR1 MDHEN, CDR2 SYDVKM. The DNA for the CDR3 is TGTGCCAGCAGGACCCGGCTGACAGGCGGGGGGACCCAGTACTTC. This gives the protein CASRTRLTGGGTQYF.

This clonotype was counted many times. The chain has TRBV29-1 and TRBJ2-7; D not resolved. Germline CDR1 and CDR2: SQVTM and ANQGSEA. The CDR3 covers 12 residues. V was trimmed by 4 bases and J by 2 bases, leaving 9 bases between them. The CDR3 region is CSVGNNPYEQYF. The CDR3 bases are TGCAGCGTTGGGAATAATCCCTACGAGCAGTACTTC.

There are a few counts of this clonotype. CDR3 sequence reads: CASSQVLDAVGQYF. The CDR3 nucleotides are TGTGCCAGCAGCCAAGTTTTGGATGCGGTGGGCCAGTACTTC. The chain joins TRBV4-2 to TRBJ2-5; D call uncertain. V lost 1 base and J 10 bases, leaving 16 bases between the germline ends. Germline CDR1 and CDR2: LGHNA and YNFKEQ. The CDR3 sequence is 14 residues long.

The chain employs TRBV30 and TRBJ2-5, with 12 bases fitting TRBD2. Germline trimming cut 4 bases from V and 5 bases from J; bases unmatched to any gene: 2. This CDR3 has 13 amino acids. The germline CDR1 and CDR2 sequences are GTSNPN and SVGIG (reference sequence). The CDR3 DNA follows: TGTGCCTGGAACCTAGCGGGAGGGGAGACCCAGTACTTC. Protein: CAWNLAGGETQYF.

This clonotype was recorded a few times. The chain uses TRBV9 and TRBJ2-1; D tentatively fits TRBD1 or TRBD2 (7 bases each). V was pared by 4 bases and J by 10 bases, with 15 bases between. The CDR3 runs 13 residues. The germline CDR1 and CDR2 sequences are SGDLS and YYNGEE. The CDR3 protein is CASSQGGRPEQFF. CDR3 DNA: TGTGCCAGCAGCCAGGGGGGGAGGCCAGAGCAGTTCTTC.

This clonotype appeared a few times. This CDR3 is CASSLPGSDEAFF. Here the CDR3 DNA reads TGCGCCAGCAGCTTGCCAGGGTCGGATGAAGCTTTCTTT. The rearrangement joins TRBV5-1 to TRBJ1-1, with a possible D match to TRBD1 (5 bases). The germline V gene encodes CDR1 SGHRS and CDR2 YFSETQ. The CDR3 runs 13 residues. V dropped 1 base and J dropped 7 bases, with 11 bases sitting between them.

There are a few counts of this clonotype. This chain links TRBV24-1 with TRBJ1-2; D possibly corresponds to TRBD1 (5 bases). Germline V gene lookup returns CDR1 KGHDR and CDR2 SFDVKD. Trimming removed 4 bases at V and 3 bases at J, with 8 bases between. The CDR3 has 13 amino acids. The CDR3 nucleotides read TGTGCCACCAGTGACGGGGCTGACTATGGCTACACCTTC. Translating gives CATSDGADYGYTF.

The chain links TRBV5-6 to TRBJ1-2, with no clear D. Germline V gene lookup returns CDR1 SGHDT and CDR2 YYEEEE. CDR3 size: 15 residues. V lost 5 bases, J lost 4 bases, and 18 bases lay in between. The CDR3 coding sequence is TGTGCCAGCAGGAAACTCTCATCGGGGAGCTATGGCTACACCTTC. Amino acid sequence: CASRKLSSGSYGYTF.